One and the same sample provided the 9 T cell receptor beta chains below, sequenced in a study of shared clonotypes between healthy human individuals. Repertoires were generated with immunoSEQ multiplex PCR, while TCRdb's copy carries only in-frame clones and drops some. The data show roughly 680,000 clones, with approximately 72% seen just once and about 1.8% held by the top ten. Material for sequencing was memory CD4+ T cells sorted from blood. Subset defined: CD45RA-negative fraction. The receptors here all came from a woman younger than 45 in good health.

This rearrangement joins TRBV28 to TRBJ2-1, with D possibly TRBD1 on 5 matching bases. V was shortened by 5 bases and J by 0 bases, with 11 bases between the two germline ends. CDR1 and CDR2 (germline): MDHEN, SYDVKM. The CDR3 is made up of 15 amino acids. The CDR3 DNA is TGTGCCAGCAGTGAACAGGTGAGCTCCTACAATGAGCAGTTCTTC. It is translated as CASSEQVSSYNEQFF.

The table lists this clone with many counts. This sample also contains other DNA sequences that code for the same CDR3. The chain links TRBV5-1 to TRBJ2-3; no firm D call. This CDR3 spans 13 amino acids. Germline V gene data show CDR1 as SGHRS and CDR2 as YFSETQ. Between the trimmed V and J ends, which lost 1 base and 6 bases, there was a span of 9 bases. The CDR3, as DNA: TGCGCCAGCAGCTTGACACTCAGGGATACGCAGTATTTT. Encoded protein: CASSLTLRDTQYF.

This chain uses TRBV14 with TRBJ1-2, with 8 bases lining up with TRBD1. V gave up 5 bases and J gave up 3 bases; unmatched junction bases: 20. Germline V CDR1 and CDR2: SGHDN, FVKESK. The CDR3 consists of 19 residues. CDR3 loop: CASSALLPGQVPSDYGYTF. The CDR3, as DNA: TGTGCCAGCAGCGCCCTTTTACCGGGACAGGTCCCCTCGGACTATGGCTACACCTTC. The entire variable domain, with the rest obtained from reference TRBV14 and TRBJ1-2, is as follows: EAGVTQFPSHSVIEKGQTVTLRCDPISGHDNLYWYRRVMGKEIKFLLHFVKESKQDESGMPNNRFLAERTGGTYSTLKVQPAELEDSGVYFCASSALLPGQVPSDYGYTFGSGTRLTVV.

As regards this clone: Other DNA sequences in this specimen translate into the identical CDR3. The chain is built from TRBV11-2 and TRBJ2-5; no clear D gene. Trimming removed 2 bases from V and 0 bases from J, with 4 bases in between. The CDR3 covers 13 residues. The germline V gene encodes CDR1 SGHAT and CDR2 FQNNGV. CDR3 amino acids: CASSLSDQETQYF. CDR3 bases: TGTGCCAGCAGCTTATCGGACCAAGAGACCCAGTACTTC.

This sequence joins TRBV19 and TRBJ1-5; 7 bases map to TRBD1. Trimming took 8 bases from V and 5 from J; bases not matched to a gene: 9. CDR1 and CDR2 from the germline V gene are LNHDA and SQIVND (reference sequence). The CDR3 is 14 amino acids. The CDR3 loop is CASGKGRGDQPQHF. CDR3 coding DNA: TGTGCCAGTGGTAAAGGCAGGGGGGATCAGCCCCAGCATTTT.

This clone came up a few times. The rearrangement links TRBV4-1 to TRBJ2-3; D gene ambiguous. Germline CDR1 MGHRA, CDR2 YSYEKL. With 0 bases removed from V and 4 bases from J, the gap between germline ends came to 14 bases. CDR3 length: 16 residues. CDR3 loop: CASSQEVRNYPDTQYF. The CDR3 nucleotides read TGCGCCAGCAGCCAAGAGGTCAGGAACTACCCAGATACGCAGTATTTT.

A word on this clone: Since a far larger clone is one base different, this is likely a read error. The V and J genes are TRBV7-6 and TRBJ2-5; perhaps TRBD2 as D (6 bases). CDR3 size: 14 residues. In germline, CDR1 is SGHVS, CDR2 FNYEAQ. Trimming cost V 5 bases and J 5 bases, with 15 bases left between them. The CDR3 nucleotides are TGTGCCAGCAGCACGGGAGAGAGTAGGGAGACCCAGTACTTC. Amino acid sequence: CASSTGESRETQYF.

The chain has TRBV19 and TRBJ1-6, with D uncertain. The CDR3 totals 18 residues. Germline assignment: CDR1 LNHDA and CDR2 SQIVND (reference sequence). Trimming left V 3 bases short and J 7 bases short, with 22 bases between. The CDR3 nucleotides read TGTGCCAGTAGTATCCTGCTGCGGAGTGTTGCAACCAATTCACCCCTCCACTTT. Amino acids: CASSILLRSVATNSPLHF.

This chain links TRBV10-2 with TRBJ2-1, with a weak D call TRBD2 (7 bases). This CDR3 spans 13 amino acids. Germline CDR1 reads WSHSY; CDR2 reads SAAADI. V gave up 4 bases and J gave up 10 bases, with 14 bases separating them. The CDR3 region has the DNA TGCGCCAGCAGTGGAGGGGGGGCCCGGGAGCAGTTCTTC. It is translated as CASSGGGAREQFF.